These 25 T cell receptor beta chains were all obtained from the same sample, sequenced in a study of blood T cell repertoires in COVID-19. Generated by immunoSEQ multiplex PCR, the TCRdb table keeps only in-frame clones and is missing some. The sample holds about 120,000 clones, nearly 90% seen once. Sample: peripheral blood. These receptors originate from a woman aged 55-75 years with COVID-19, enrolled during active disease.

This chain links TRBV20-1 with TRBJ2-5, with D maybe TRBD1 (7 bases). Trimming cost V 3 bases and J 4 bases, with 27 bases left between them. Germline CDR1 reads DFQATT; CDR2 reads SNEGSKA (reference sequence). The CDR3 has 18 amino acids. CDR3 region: CSASMYSASEGARETQYF. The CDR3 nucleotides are TGCAGTGCTAGTATGTACTCCGCTTCGGAGGGGGCAAGAGAGACCCAGTACTTC.

Here the CDR3 reads CASSLSRGRDSPLHF. CDR3 bases: TGTGCCAGCAGCTTGTCCCGGGGTCGGGATTCACCCCTCCACTTT. This chain connects TRBV5-4 to TRBJ1-6, with D uncertain. The CDR3 is made up of 15 amino acids. Trimming took 1 base from V and 8 from J, leaving 13 bases between them. In germline, CDR1 is SGHNT, CDR2 YYREEE (reference sequence).

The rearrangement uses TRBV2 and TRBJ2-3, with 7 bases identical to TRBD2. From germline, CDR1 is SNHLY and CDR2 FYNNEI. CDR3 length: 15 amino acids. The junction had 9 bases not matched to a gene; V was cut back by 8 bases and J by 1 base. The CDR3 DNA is TGTGCCAGCGACCGCGGGGGTTGGGGCACAGATACGCAGTATTTT. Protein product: CASDRGGWGTDTQYF. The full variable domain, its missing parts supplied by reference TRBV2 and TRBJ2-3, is EPEVTQTPSHQVTQMGQEVILRCVPISNHLYFYWYRQILGQKVEFLVSFYNNEISEKSEIFDDQFSVERPDGSNFTLKIRSTKLEDSAMYFCASDRGGWGTDTQYFGPGTRLTVL.

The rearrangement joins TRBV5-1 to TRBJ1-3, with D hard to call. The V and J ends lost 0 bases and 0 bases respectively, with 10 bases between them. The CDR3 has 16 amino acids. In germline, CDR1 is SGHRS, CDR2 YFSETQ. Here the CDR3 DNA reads TGCGCCAGCAGCTTGGCCGGAGTGAGCTCTGGAAACACCATATATTTT. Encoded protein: CASSLAGVSSGNTIYF.

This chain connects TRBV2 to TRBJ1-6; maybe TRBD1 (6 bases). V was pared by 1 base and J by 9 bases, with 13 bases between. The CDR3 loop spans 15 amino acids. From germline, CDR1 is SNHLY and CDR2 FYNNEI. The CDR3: CASSEETGMGSPLHF. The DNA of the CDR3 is TGTGCCAGCAGTGAAGAAACAGGGATGGGTTCACCCCTCCACTTT. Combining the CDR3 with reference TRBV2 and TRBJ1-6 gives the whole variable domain EPEVTQTPSHQVTQMGQEVILRCVPISNHLYFYWYRQILGQKVEFLVSFYNNEISEKSEIFDDQFSVERPDGSNFTLKIRSTKLEDSAMYFCASSEETGMGSPLHFGNGTRLTVT.

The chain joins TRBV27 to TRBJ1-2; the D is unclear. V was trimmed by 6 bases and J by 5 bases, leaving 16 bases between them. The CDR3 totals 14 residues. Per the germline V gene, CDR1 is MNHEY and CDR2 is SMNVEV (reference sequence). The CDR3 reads CASSPNSGLYGYTF. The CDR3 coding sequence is TGTGCCAGCAGCCCTAACTCCGGGTTGTATGGCTACACCTTC.

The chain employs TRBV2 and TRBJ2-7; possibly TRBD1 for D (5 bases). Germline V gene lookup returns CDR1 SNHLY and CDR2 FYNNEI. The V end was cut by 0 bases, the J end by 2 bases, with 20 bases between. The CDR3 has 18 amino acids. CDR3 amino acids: CASSEAAAGQGLPYEQYF. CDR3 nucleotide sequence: TGTGCCAGCAGTGAAGCGGCGGCCGGGCAGGGTCTTCCCTACGAGCAGTACTTC.

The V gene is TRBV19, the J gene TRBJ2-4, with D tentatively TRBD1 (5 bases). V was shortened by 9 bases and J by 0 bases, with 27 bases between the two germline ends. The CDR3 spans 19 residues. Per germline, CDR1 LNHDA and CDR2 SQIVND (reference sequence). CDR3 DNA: TGTGCCAGCAGAATCGGCAGGGTGCAGGGTAGACTAGCCAAAAACATTCAGTACTTC. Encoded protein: CASRIGRVQGRLAKNIQYF.

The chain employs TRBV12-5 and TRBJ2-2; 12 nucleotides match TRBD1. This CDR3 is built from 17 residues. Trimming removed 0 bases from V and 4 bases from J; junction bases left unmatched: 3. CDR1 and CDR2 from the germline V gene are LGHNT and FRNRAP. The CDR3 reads CASGLVGTGGFTGELFF. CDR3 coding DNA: TGTGCTAGTGGTTTGGTAGGGACAGGGGGCTTCACCGGGGAGCTGTTTTTT.

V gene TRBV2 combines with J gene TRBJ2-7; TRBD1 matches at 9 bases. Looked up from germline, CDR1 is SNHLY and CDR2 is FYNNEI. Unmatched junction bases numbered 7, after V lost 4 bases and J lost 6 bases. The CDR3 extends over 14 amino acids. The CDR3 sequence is CASSGRDRVTEQYF. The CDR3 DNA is TGTGCCAGCAGTGGCCGGGACAGGGTTACCGAGCAGTACTTC.

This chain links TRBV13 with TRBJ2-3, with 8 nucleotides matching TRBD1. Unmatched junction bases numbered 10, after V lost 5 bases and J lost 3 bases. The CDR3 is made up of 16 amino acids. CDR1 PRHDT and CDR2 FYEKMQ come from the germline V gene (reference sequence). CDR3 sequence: CASSPLQDRATDTQYF. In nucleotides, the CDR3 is TGTGCCAGCAGCCCCCTTCAGGACAGGGCTACAGATACGCAGTATTTT.

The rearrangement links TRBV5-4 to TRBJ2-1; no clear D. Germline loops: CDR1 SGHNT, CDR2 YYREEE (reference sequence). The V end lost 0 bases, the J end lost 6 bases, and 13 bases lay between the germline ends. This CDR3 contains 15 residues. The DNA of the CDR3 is TGTGCCAGCAGCTTGGTGGGCAACGTCGGCAATGAGCAGTTCTTC. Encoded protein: CASSLVGNVGNEQFF.

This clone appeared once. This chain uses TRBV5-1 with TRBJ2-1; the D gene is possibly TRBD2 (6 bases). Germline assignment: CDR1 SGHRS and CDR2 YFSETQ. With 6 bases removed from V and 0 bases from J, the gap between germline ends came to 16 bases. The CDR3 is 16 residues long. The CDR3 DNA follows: TGCGCCAGCACTCGCAATCGGCGGGGCTCCTACAATGAGCAGTTCTTC. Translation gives CASTRNRRGSYNEQFF.

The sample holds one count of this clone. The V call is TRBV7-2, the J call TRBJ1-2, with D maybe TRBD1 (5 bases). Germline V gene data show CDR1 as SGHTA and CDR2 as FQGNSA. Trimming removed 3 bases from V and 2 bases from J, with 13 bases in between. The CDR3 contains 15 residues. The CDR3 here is CASSLGLGANYGYTF. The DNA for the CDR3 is TGTGCCAGCAGCTTGGGGCTGGGTGCCAACTATGGCTACACCTTC. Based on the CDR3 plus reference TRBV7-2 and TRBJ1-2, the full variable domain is GAGVSQSPSNKVTEKGKDVELRCDPISGHTALYWYRQSLGQGLEFLIYFQGNSAPDKSGLPSDRFSAERTGGSVSTLTIQRTQQEDSAVYLCASSLGLGANYGYTFGSGTRLTVV.

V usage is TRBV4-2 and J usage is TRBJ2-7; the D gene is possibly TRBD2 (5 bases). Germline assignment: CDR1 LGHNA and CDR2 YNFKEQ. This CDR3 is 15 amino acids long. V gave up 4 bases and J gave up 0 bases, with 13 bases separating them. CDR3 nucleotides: TGTGCCAGCAGCCTAAACGGGGAGAGCTCCTACGAGCAGTACTTC. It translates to CASSLNGESSYEQYF.

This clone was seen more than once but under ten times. The CDR3 nucleotides are TGTGCCAGCTCACCAACTAGCGGGGGATCCTACGAGCAGTACTTC. Its translation is CASSPTSGGSYEQYF. The chain links TRBV18 to TRBJ2-7, with 11 bases matching TRBD2. Unmatched junction bases numbered 1, after V lost 2 bases and J lost 1 base. CDR1 is KGHSH and CDR2 is LQKENI in the germline V gene. The CDR3 extends over 15 amino acids. Variable domain in full (rest from reference TRBV18 and TRBJ2-7): NAGVMQNPRHLVRRRGQEARLRCSPMKGHSHVYWYRQLPEEGLKFMVYLQKENIIDESGMPKERFSAEFPKEGPSILRIQQVVRGDSAAYFCASSPTSGGSYEQYFGPGTRLTVT.

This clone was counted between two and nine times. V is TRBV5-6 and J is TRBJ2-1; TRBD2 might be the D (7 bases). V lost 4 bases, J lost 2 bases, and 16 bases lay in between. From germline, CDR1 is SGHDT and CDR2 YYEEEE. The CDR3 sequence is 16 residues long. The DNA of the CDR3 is TGTGCCAGCAGCCTCGGGCGGGGGCATACCTACAATGAGCAGTTCTTC. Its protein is CASSLGRGHTYNEQFF. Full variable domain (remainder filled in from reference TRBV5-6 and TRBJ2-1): DAGVTQSPTHLIKTRGQQVTLRCSPKSGHDTVSWYQQALGQGPQFIFQYYEEEERQRGNFPDRFSGHQFPNYSSELNVNALLLGDSALYLCASSLGRGHTYNEQFFGPGTRLTVL.

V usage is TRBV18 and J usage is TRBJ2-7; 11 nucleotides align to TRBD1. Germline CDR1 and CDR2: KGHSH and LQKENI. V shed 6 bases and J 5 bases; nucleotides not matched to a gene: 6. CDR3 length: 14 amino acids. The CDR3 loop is CASSGQGAYHEQYF. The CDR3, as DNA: TGTGCCAGCTCCGGACAGGGGGCTTACCACGAGCAGTACTTC.

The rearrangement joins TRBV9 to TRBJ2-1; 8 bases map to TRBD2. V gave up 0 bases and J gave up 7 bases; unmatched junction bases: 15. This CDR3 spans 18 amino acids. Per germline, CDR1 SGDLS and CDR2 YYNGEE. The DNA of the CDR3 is TGTGCCAGCAGCGTAGGGAGCGGAGCGGGGGCGCGGGTGAATGAGCAGTTCTTC. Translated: CASSVGSGAGARVNEQFF.

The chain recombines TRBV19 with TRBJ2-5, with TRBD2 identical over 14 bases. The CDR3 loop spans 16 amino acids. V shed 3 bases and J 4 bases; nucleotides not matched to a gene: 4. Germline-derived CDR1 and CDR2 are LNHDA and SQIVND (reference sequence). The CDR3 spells CASSIPGLAGAETQYF. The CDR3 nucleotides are TGTGCCAGTAGTATCCCGGGACTAGCGGGGGCAGAGACCCAGTACTTC.

CDR3 region: CASRAGTGGRGTEAFF. CDR3 sequence (DNA): TGCGCCAGCAGGGCCGGGACAGGGGGCCGGGGCACTGAAGCTTTCTTT. This sequence joins TRBV5-1 and TRBJ1-1, with 12 bases aligning to TRBD1. Germline lookup yields CDR1 SGHRS and CDR2 YFSETQ. The CDR3 covers 16 residues. V dropped 5 bases and J dropped 4; count of bases not matched to a gene: 9.

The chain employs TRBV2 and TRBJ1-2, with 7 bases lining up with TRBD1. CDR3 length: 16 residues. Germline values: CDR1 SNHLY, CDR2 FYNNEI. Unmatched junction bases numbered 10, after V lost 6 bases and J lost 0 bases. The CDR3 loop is CASSLLGTEANYGYTF. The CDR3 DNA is TGTGCCAGCAGCTTACTTGGGACAGAAGCTAACTATGGCTACACCTTC. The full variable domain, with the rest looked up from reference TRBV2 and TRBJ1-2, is EPEVTQTPSHQVTQMGQEVILRCVPISNHLYFYWYRQILGQKVEFLVSFYNNEISEKSEIFDDQFSVERPDGSNFTLKIRSTKLEDSAMYFCASSLLGTEANYGYTFGSGTRLTVV.

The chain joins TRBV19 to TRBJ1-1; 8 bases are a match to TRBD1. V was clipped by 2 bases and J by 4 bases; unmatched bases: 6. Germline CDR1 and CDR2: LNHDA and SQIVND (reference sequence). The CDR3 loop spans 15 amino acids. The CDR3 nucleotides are TGTGCCAGTAGTATAATCGGACAGGGTACCACTGAAGCTTTCTTT. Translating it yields CASSIIGQGTTEAFF.

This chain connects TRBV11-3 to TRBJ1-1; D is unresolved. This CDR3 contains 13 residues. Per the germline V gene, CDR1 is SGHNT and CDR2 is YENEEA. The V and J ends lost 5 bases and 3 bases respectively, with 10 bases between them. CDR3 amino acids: CASSPPTDTEAFF. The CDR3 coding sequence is TGTGCCAGCAGCCCACCCACGGACACTGAAGCTTTCTTT.

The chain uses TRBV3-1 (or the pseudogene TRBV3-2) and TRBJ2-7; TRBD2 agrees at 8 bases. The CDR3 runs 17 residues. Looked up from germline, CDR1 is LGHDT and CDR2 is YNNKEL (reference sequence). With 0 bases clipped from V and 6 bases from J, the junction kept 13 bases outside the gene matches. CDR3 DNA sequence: TGTGCCAGCAGCCAAGATCCCGGGACTAGGAGTGGTCGCGAGCAGTACTTC. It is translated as CASSQDPGTRSGREQYF.